The present T cell receptor beta chain was sequenced within a study of graft-versus-host responses after intestinal transplantation. Study-wide results and limits: In patients with graft-donor T cell macrochimerism, allograft graft-versus-host to host-versus-graft clonal ratios were high.

In regard to this clone: Antigen: not known.

The V gene lost 0 bases and the J gene lost 0 bases, with 9 bases spanning the gap. This CDR3 has 16 amino acids. In germline, CDR1 is SGHNT, CDR2 YYREEE (reference sequence). Generated by immunoSEQ multiplex PCR, the TCRdb table keeps only in-frame clones and is missing some. The sample gives fewer than 110,000 clones, 80% to 95% of which show up once; approximately 1% is in the top ten. The gene calls are TRBV5-4 and TRBJ2-2; D ambiguous. This receptor was identified in a human donor who received an intestinal transplant. Source: unstimulated CD8+ T cells sorted from spleen or lymph node cells, taken before intestinal transplant. The CDR3 loop is CASSLVGAANTGELFF. The CDR3, as DNA: TGTGCCAGCAGCTTGGTCGGAGCCGCGAACACCGGGGAGCTGTTTTTT.